Below are 19 T cell receptor beta chains sequenced from a single sample in a study of spatial heterogeneity in lung cancer. Each CDR3 protein gets one entry after TCRdb re-called the 5' RACE reads with MiXCR. The sample holds under 150,000 distinct CDR3 sequences, 10% to 14% seen once. Time point of the sample: blood at routine non-recurrence follow-up after resection. The source was PBMCs, collected at follow-up. These receptors all stem from a female donor with early-stage non-small cell lung cancer.

The V and J genes are TRBV7-3 and TRBJ2-7; D unresolved. Germline V CDR1 and CDR2: SGHTA, FQGTGA. CDR3 size: 14 residues. V shed 5 bases and J shed 0 bases, with 11 bases lying between them. The CDR3, as DNA: TGTGCCAGCAGCCCCGGCGTGAGCTCCTACGAGCAGTACTTC. Translated: CASSPGVSSYEQYF.

This clonotype was counted at least ten times. This chain uses TRBV12-3 or TRBV12-4 with TRBJ1-3, with 11 positions matching TRBD1. V lost 5 bases to trimming and J lost 8 bases; unmatched junction nucleotides: 8. The CDR3 contains 15 residues. CDR3 in amino acids: CASSLDRGLGHTIYF. CDR3 nucleotide sequence: TGTGCCAGCAGTCTGGACAGGGGGCTCGGCCACACCATATATTTT.

This clonotype showed up many times. The rearrangement uses TRBV2 and TRBJ1-2; 11 bases line up with TRBD1. The V and J ends lost 8 bases and 5 bases, in that order; junction bases with no gene match: 16. Germline CDR1 reads SNHLY; CDR2 reads FYNNEI. The CDR3 has 17 amino acids. CDR3 region: CASFSHRWTGGKYGYTF. The CDR3, as DNA: TGTGCCAGCTTCTCGCATAGATGGACAGGGGGCAAGTATGGCTACACCTTC. Using reference TRBV2 and TRBJ1-2 for the parts outside the CDR3, the full variable domain is EPEVTQTPSHQVTQMGQEVILRCVPISNHLYFYWYRQILGQKVEFLVSFYNNEISEKSEIFDDQFSVERPDGSNFTLKIRSTKLEDSAMYFCASFSHRWTGGKYGYTFGSGTRLTVV.

This clonotype came up a few times. The germline gene is not matched at one end of the junction; a read error may be the cause. The V call is TRBV30, the J call TRBJ2-2, with no clear D. The CDR3 sequence is 15 residues long. The germline gives CDR1 GTSNPN, CDR2 SVGIG (reference sequence). This CDR3 is CASSKSIANTGELFF. As DNA, the CDR3 is TGTGCCTCGAGTAAAAGCATCGCGAACACCGGGGAGCTGTTTTTT. Filled out from reference TRBV30 and TRBJ2-2, the complete variable domain reads SQTIHQWPATLVQPVGSPLSLECTVEGTSNPNLYWYRQAAGRGLQLLFYSVGIGQISSEVPQNLSASRPQDRQFILSSKKLLLSDSGFYLCASSKSIANTGELFFGEGSRLTVL.

This chain connects TRBV7-2 to TRBJ2-1; TRBD2 aligns across 7 bases. In germline, CDR1 is SGHTA, CDR2 FQGNSA. J was trimmed by 0 bases and V by 2 bases; bases with no gene match: 4. The CDR3 is 16 residues long. The CDR3 here is CASSLWGGGSYNEQFF. The CDR3 bases are TGTGCCAGCAGCTTATGGGGCGGGGGCTCCTACAATGAGCAGTTCTTC.

This clonotype has a handful of counts. The V gene is TRBV7-8, the J gene TRBJ1-6; no firm D call. This CDR3 region has 15 residues. With 1 base removed from V and 7 bases from J, the gap between germline ends came to 11 bases. The germline CDR1 and CDR2 sequences are SGHVS and FQNEAQ. The DNA of the CDR3 is TGTGCCAGCAGCTTAGAAGAGAGTTACAATTCACCCCTCCACTTT. It yields the protein CASSLEESYNSPLHF. Full variable domain (outside the CDR3, taken from reference TRBV7-8 and TRBJ1-6): GAGVSQSPRYKVAKRGQDVALRCDPISGHVSLFWYQQALGQGPEFLTYFQNEAQLDKSGLPSDRFFAERPEGSVSTLKIQRTQQEDSAVYLCASSLEESYNSPLHFGNGTRLTVT.

This clonotype was observed a handful of times. The J gene is TRBJ2-7, the V gene TRBV2; D is uncertain. With 6 bases removed from V and 4 bases from J, the gap between germline ends came to 22 bases. The CDR3 is 16 amino acids. CDR1 is SNHLY, CDR2 FYNNEI, per germline. The CDR3 reads CASSELQILGTYEQYF. As DNA, the CDR3 is TGTGCCAGCAGCGAACTTCAGATTTTAGGTACATACGAGCAGTACTTC.

The sample holds a few counts of this clonotype. V and J are TRBV15 and TRBJ2-3; TRBD1 or TRBD2 may be the D gene (5 bases each). Trimming took 1 base from V and 3 from J, leaving 11 bases between them. The CDR3 totals 15 residues. Germline V gives CDR1 LNHNV, CDR2 YYDKDF (reference sequence). The CDR3 sequence is CATSRAGTKTDTQYF. CDR3 nucleotides: TGTGCCACCAGCAGAGCAGGGACCAAGACAGATACGCAGTATTTT.

This sequence joins TRBV30 and TRBJ1-2; D perhaps matches TRBD1 (6 bases). CDR1 GTSNPN and CDR2 SVGIG come from the germline V gene (reference sequence). This CDR3 is 16 amino acids long. V lost 7 bases to trimming and J lost 7 bases, with 28 bases between them. The CDR3 here is CASTRPGETGNRGYTF. CDR3 coding DNA: TGTGCCTCCACCCGCCCGGGGGAAACAGGGAATCGTGGCTACACCTTC.

This clonotype was counted a few times. This chain joins TRBV6-2 or TRBV6-3 and TRBJ1-2; D gene ambiguous. The CDR3 is made up of 12 amino acids. V gave up 1 base and J gave up 5 bases, with 5 bases separating them. CDR1 and CDR2 from the germline V gene are MNHEY and SVGEGT. Here the CDR3 reads CASSYWAYGYTF. CDR3 DNA sequence: TGTGCCAGCAGTTACTGGGCTTATGGCTACACCTTC.

This clonotype was recorded a few times. The chain uses TRBV27 and TRBJ1-4; 9 bases map to TRBD1. Trimming took 7 bases from V and 5 from J; bases not matched to a gene: 5. Per germline, CDR1 MNHEY and CDR2 SMNVEV (reference sequence). The CDR3 loop spans 14 amino acids. CDR3 bases: TGTGCCAGCAAGGAAGGACAGGGGAATGAAAAACTGTTTTTT. Translated: CASKEGQGNEKLFF.

This clonotype was counted only a few times. This chain uses TRBV7-6 with TRBJ2-4; 10 positions match TRBD1. From germline, CDR1 is SGHVS and CDR2 FNYEAQ. V lost 5 bases to trimming and J lost 0 bases; unmatched junction nucleotides: 13. This CDR3 spans 19 amino acids. The CDR3 nucleotides are TGTGCCAGCAGCCCGCGGACAGGGGGAGTCCTTTTAGCCAAAAACATTCAGTACTTC. It specifies CASSPRTGGVLLAKNIQYF.

This clonotype was picked up many times. The chain recombines TRBV7-8 with TRBJ2-1, with 7 bases that match TRBD2. Trimming removed 5 bases from V and 10 bases from J; junction bases left unmatched: 2. Per germline, CDR1 SGHVS and CDR2 FQNEAQ. The CDR3 runs 11 residues. In nucleotides, the CDR3 is TGTGCCAGCAGCCAACTAGCGGAGCAGTTCTTC. Residues: CASSQLAEQFF.

The J gene is TRBJ2-1, the V gene TRBV18; a possible D gene is TRBD2 (5 bases). Germline CDR1 reads KGHSH; CDR2 reads LQKENI. V lost 0 bases and J 7 bases, leaving 13 bases between the germline ends. The CDR3 is 15 residues long. CDR3 residues: CASSPPSAPRNEQFF. The CDR3 DNA reads as TGTGCCAGCTCACCACCTAGCGCACCGAGGAATGAGCAGTTCTTC.

The V call is TRBV7-2, the J call TRBJ2-3; tentative D call: TRBD2 (5 bases). The V end was cut by 6 bases, the J end by 2 bases, with 9 bases between. The CDR3 totals 13 residues. Germline V gene lookup returns CDR1 SGHTA and CDR2 FQGNSA. The DNA of the CDR3 is TGTGCCAGCAGTCTGGACTTCACAGATACGCAGTATTTT. It yields the protein CASSLDFTDTQYF.

This clonotype appeared a few times. The chain carries TRBV5-1 and TRBJ2-7, with D maybe TRBD1 (6 bases). The V gene's germline CDR1 is SGHRS and CDR2 YFSETQ. V gave up 3 bases and J gave up 2 bases, with 18 bases separating them. CDR3 length equals 16 residues. The CDR3 loop reads CASSSLQGSHPYEQYF. The CDR3 DNA is TGCGCCAGCAGCTCCTTACAGGGAAGTCATCCCTACGAGCAGTACTTC.

This clonotype was observed a handful of times. The V and J genes are TRBV6-5 and TRBJ2-1; TRBD2 might be the D (6 bases). The germline V and J ends were trimmed by 7 bases and 10 bases, with 20 bases remaining between them. The CDR3 has 14 amino acids. Germline-derived CDR1 and CDR2 are MNHEY and SVGAGI. DNA of the CDR3: TGTGCCAGCATGTCTAGCCTCCTCCGGGGGGAGCAGTTCTTC. It translates to CASMSSLLRGEQFF.

In its sample, this clonotype was seen a few times. The chain is built from TRBV12-3 or TRBV12-4 and TRBJ2-2, with D unclear. This CDR3 region has 12 residues. Trimming pared 1 base from V and 7 bases from J, leaving 4 bases between. This CDR3 is CASSLGHGELFF. Here the CDR3 DNA reads TGTGCCAGCAGTTTAGGTCACGGGGAGCTGTTTTTT.

The CDR3, as DNA: TGCGCCAGCAGCTTGTCGGGAGGCTATGGCTACACCTTC. Protein product: CASSLSGGYGYTF. This chain uses TRBV5-1 with TRBJ1-2; D unclear. V lost 1 base, J lost 4 bases, and 8 bases lay in between. This CDR3 has 13 residues. Germline lookup yields CDR1 SGHRS and CDR2 YFSETQ.